One sample yielded the 32 T cell receptor beta chains listed below, sequenced in a study of T cells in pancreatic ductal adenocarcinoma. Selected pancreatic ductal adenocarcinoma patients had undergone surgery without neoadjuvant therapy. TCRdb's table, derived via immunoSEQ multiplex PCR, lists solely in-frame clones and lacks some. Here the sample spans over 100,000 clones, over 90% being singletons. The sequenced material came from PBMCs. Receptors originate from a human donor with pancreatic ductal adenocarcinoma.

V is TRBV7-6 and J is TRBJ2-5; D unclear. From germline, CDR1 is SGHVS and CDR2 FNYEAQ. V gave up 0 bases and J gave up 7 bases, with 12 bases separating them. This CDR3 contains 14 residues. This CDR3 reads CASSLAQPPGTQYF. The CDR3 bases are TGTGCCAGCAGCTTAGCCCAGCCTCCAGGGACCCAGTACTTC.

The genes are TRBV11-2 and TRBJ2-1, with 8 bases identical to TRBD2. CDR3 size: 15 residues. Germline trimming cut 6 bases from V and 0 bases from J; bases unmatched to any gene: 4. Germline values: CDR1 SGHAT, CDR2 FQNNGV. The CDR3 spells CASSPGGSSYNEQFF. The CDR3 DNA follows: TGTGCCAGCAGTCCGGGGGGGAGCTCCTACAATGAGCAGTTCTTC. Full variable domain (rest looked up from reference TRBV11-2 and TRBJ2-1): EAGVAQSPRYKIIEKRQSVAFWCNPISGHATLYWYQQILGQGPKLLIQFQNNGVVDDSQLPKDRFSAERLKGVDSTLKIQPAKLEDSAVYLCASSPGGSSYNEQFFGPGTRLTVL.

This chain joins TRBV10-3 and TRBJ2-7; 9 bases are shared with TRBD2. Germline CDR1 is ENHRY and CDR2 is SYGVKD. This CDR3 is built from 16 residues. V shed 0 bases and J 5 bases; nucleotides not matched to a gene: 8. The CDR3 spells CAISESLAGVTHEQYF. The CDR3 DNA is TGTGCCATCAGTGAGTCGTTAGCGGGAGTGACCCACGAGCAGTACTTC.

The rearrangement uses TRBV6-1 and TRBJ2-1; 14 nucleotides match TRBD2. The CDR3 is 15 residues long. Trimming cost V 6 bases and J 9 bases; bases outside gene matches: 7. The germline gives CDR1 MNHNS, CDR2 SASEGT. CDR3 region: CASRKGLAGVGEQFF. DNA for the CDR3: TGTGCCAGCAGAAAGGGACTAGCGGGAGTAGGTGAGCAGTTCTTC.

This clone appeared a single time. The J gene is TRBJ2-1, the V gene TRBV10-1; 7 nucleotides line up with TRBD2. CDR3 size: 14 residues. The trim removed 4 bases at V and 5 bases at J, leaving 5 bases unmatched. Germline loops: CDR1 WNHNN, CDR2 SYGVQD (reference sequence). CDR3 region: CASSGAGRHNEQFF. The CDR3 region has the DNA TGCGCCAGCAGTGGAGCGGGAAGGCACAATGAGCAGTTCTTC.

V usage is TRBV5-1 and J usage is TRBJ2-7; no clear D gene. V was trimmed by 4 bases and J by 7 bases, leaving 15 bases between them. There are 13 residues in the CDR3. Germline CDR1 reads SGHRS; CDR2 reads YFSETQ. The CDR3 sequence: CASSISLLGEQYF. The CDR3 DNA is TGCGCCAGCAGCATATCACTCCTCGGGGAGCAGTACTTC.

The rearrangement uses TRBV7-3 and TRBJ2-1, with TRBD2 matching over 8 bases. In germline, CDR1 is SGHTA, CDR2 FQGTGA. The junction had 3 bases not matched to a gene; V was cut back by 1 base and J by 4 bases. This CDR3 contains 15 residues. For the CDR3, the DNA is TGTGCCAGCAGCTTAAGGCCGGGAGGGTACAATGAGCAGTTCTTC. The encoded protein is CASSLRPGGYNEQFF.

This sequence joins TRBV19 and TRBJ2-1; 11 nucleotides line up with TRBD2. CDR3 length: 15 amino acids. Germline V gene lookup returns CDR1 LNHDA and CDR2 SQIVND (reference sequence). The J segment lost 5 bases and the V segment lost 5 bases, leaving 5 bases of the junction unmatched. In nucleotides, the CDR3 is TGTGCCAGTAGTCTTGGGACTAGCGGTAACAATGAGCAGTTCTTC. Amino acid sequence: CASSLGTSGNNEQFF.

This chain connects TRBV5-1 to TRBJ1-1; D possibly corresponds to TRBD1 (6 bases). V was shortened by 0 bases and J by 4 bases, with 10 bases between the two germline ends. Germline V CDR1 and CDR2: SGHRS, YFSETQ. The CDR3 is 14 amino acids. The CDR3 DNA reads as TGCGCCAGCAGCTTGGTCGGGACAAGCACTGAAGCTTTCTTT. Translation: CASSLVGTSTEAFF. Looking up the rest from reference TRBV5-1 and TRBJ1-1 gives the full variable domain: KAGVTQTPRYLIKTRGQQVTLSCSPISGHRSVSWYQQTPGQGLQFLFEYFSETQRNKGNFPGRFSGRQFSNSRSEMNVSTLELGDSALYLCASSLVGTSTEAFFGQGTRLTVV.

The J gene is TRBJ1-5, the V gene TRBV28; D remains unclear. Trimming removed 2 bases from V and 6 bases from J, with 8 bases in between. The CDR3 covers 13 residues. Germline V gene data show CDR1 as MDHEN and CDR2 as SYDVKM. This chain's CDR3 is CASSLIQAQPQHF. The CDR3 DNA reads as TGTGCCAGCAGTTTAATTCAGGCTCAGCCCCAGCATTTT.

This clone was detected once. J is TRBJ2-2 and V is TRBV6-5; D unclear. Trimming left V 4 bases short and J 1 base short, with 7 bases between. This CDR3 is 14 amino acids long. CDR1 is MNHEY and CDR2 is SVGAGI in the germline V gene. CDR3: CASSSRLNTGELFF. CDR3 bases: TGTGCCAGCAGTTCCAGACTGAACACCGGGGAGCTGTTTTTT.

V and J are TRBV6-5 and TRBJ2-3; 9 bases are a match to TRBD2. CDR3 size: 13 residues. V dropped 7 bases and J dropped 6; count of bases not matched to a gene: 5. Germline V gene lookup returns CDR1 MNHEY and CDR2 SVGAGI. The CDR3 sequence is CASNSGSADTQYF. CDR3 DNA sequence: TGTGCCAGCAATAGCGGGAGTGCGGATACGCAGTATTTT.

The CDR3 DNA reads TGCGCCAGCAGATGGGGGGGAGACTACGAGCAGTACTTC. Protein product: CASRWGGDYEQYF. V and J are TRBV5-1 and TRBJ2-7; 7 nucleotides match TRBD2. The CDR3 runs to 13 residues. Losses at the gene ends were 5 bases for V and 3 bases for J; bases not matched to a gene: 5. From germline, CDR1 is SGHRS and CDR2 YFSETQ.

This chain connects TRBV5-1 to TRBJ2-5; no definite D call. V was pared by 0 bases and J by 5 bases, with 8 bases between. This CDR3 contains 13 residues. Germline V gene lookup returns CDR1 SGHRS and CDR2 YFSETQ. The chain's CDR3 is CASSLAIQETQYF. As DNA, the CDR3 is TGCGCCAGCAGCTTGGCCATTCAGGAGACCCAGTACTTC.

V and J are TRBV6-5 and TRBJ2-7; D perhaps matches TRBD1 (5 bases). There are 14 residues in the CDR3. V lost 2 bases and J 4 bases, leaving 12 bases between the germline ends. In germline, CDR1 is MNHEY, CDR2 SVGAGI. CDR3 in DNA: TGTGCCAGCAGTTACGGGCAGGGCAGGTACGAGCAGTACTTC. As protein: CASSYGQGRYEQYF.

The gene calls are TRBV27 and TRBJ2-7, with D possibly matching TRBD2 (5 bases). The CDR3 is 13 amino acids. Germline CDR1 and CDR2: MNHEY and SMNVEV (reference sequence). Trimming took off 6 bases at V and 2 bases at J, with 11 bases between the two ends. Written as DNA, the CDR3 is TGTGCCAGCAGAGAACACGGGACCTACGAGCAGTACTTC. It translates to CASREHGTYEQYF.

The chain couples TRBV19 to TRBJ1-2; the D gene is possibly TRBD1 (6 bases). CDR1 and CDR2 (germline): LNHDA, SQIVND (reference sequence). V shed 4 bases and J shed 2 bases, with 8 bases lying between them. CDR3 length: 13 amino acids. CDR3 loop: CASSTTGNYGYTF. The CDR3 DNA reads as TGTGCCAGTAGTACAACAGGGAACTATGGCTACACCTTC. The full variable domain, with the rest looked up from reference TRBV19 and TRBJ1-2, is DGGITQSPKYLFRKEGQNVTLSCEQNLNHDAMYWYRQDPGQGLRLIYYSQIVNDFQKGDIAEGYSVSREKKESFPLTVTSAQKNPTAFYLCASSTTGNYGYTFGSGTRLTVV.

A single count supports this clone. This rearrangement joins TRBV19 to TRBJ2-1; a possible D gene is TRBD2 (5 bases). V was shortened by 8 bases and J by 2 bases, with 22 bases between the two germline ends. This CDR3 is 17 amino acids long. Per the germline V gene, CDR1 is LNHDA and CDR2 is SQIVND (reference sequence). CDR3 amino acids: CASYSSSEGDTYNEQFF. The CDR3 DNA follows: TGTGCCAGTTACAGCAGTAGCGAAGGAGACACCTACAATGAGCAGTTCTTC.

This chain uses TRBV6-5 with TRBJ1-5; TRBD1 agrees at 8 bases. The V gene end was trimmed by 4 bases and the J gene end by 4 bases; junction bases not matched to a gene: 0. The CDR3 is 13 residues long. Looked up from germline, CDR1 is MNHEY and CDR2 is SVGAGI. CDR3 sequence (DNA): TGTGCCAGCAGTTGGACAGGGAATCAGCCCCAGCATTTT. It is translated as CASSWTGNQPQHF.

The count of this clone is one. The CDR3 is CASSLTRKEQFF. Written as DNA, the CDR3 is TGTGCCAGCAGCTTGACACGGAAGGAGCAGTTCTTC. The chain uses TRBV7-9 and TRBJ2-1; D not certain. V shed 3 bases and J shed 10 bases, with 10 bases lying between them. Germline V CDR1 and CDR2: SEHNR, FQNEAQ (reference sequence). The CDR3 length is 12 residues.

In its sample, this clone was seen once. The chain is built from TRBV27 and TRBJ1-4; D is perhaps TRBD1 (5 bases). Germline loops: CDR1 MNHEY, CDR2 SMNVEV (reference sequence). The CDR3 runs 14 residues. The V gene lost 4 bases and the J gene lost 6 bases, with 12 bases spanning the gap. DNA of the CDR3: TGTGCCAGCAGTTCGGCGGGGACTTATGAAAAACTGTTTTTT. This encodes CASSSAGTYEKLFF. The entire variable domain, with the rest obtained from reference TRBV27 and TRBJ1-4, is as follows: EAQVTQNPRYLITVTGKKLTVTCSQNMNHEYMSWYRQDPGLGLRQIYYSMNVEVTDKGDVPEGYKVSRKEKRNFPLILESPSPNQTSLYFCASSSAGTYEKLFFGSGTQLSVL.

V and J are TRBV5-6 and TRBJ2-7; TRBD2 agrees at 10 bases. CDR1 is SGHDT, CDR2 YYEEEE, per germline. The CDR3 contains 13 residues. J gave up 2 bases and V 6 bases, and 2 bases lay outside the gene matches. CDR3 amino acids: CASMSGRAYEQYF. Written as DNA, the CDR3 is TGTGCCAGCATGAGCGGGAGGGCCTACGAGCAGTACTTC. The full variable domain, completed using reference TRBV5-6 and TRBJ2-7, is DAGVTQSPTHLIKTRGQQVTLRCSPKSGHDTVSWYQQALGQGPQFIFQYYEEEERQRGNFPDRFSGHQFPNYSSELNVNALLLGDSALYLCASMSGRAYEQYFGPGTRLTVT.

The CDR3 reads CASSITGNQPQHF. The CDR3 DNA sequence: TGTGCCAGCAGCATCACGGGGAATCAGCCCCAGCATTTT. The V gene is TRBV7-2, the J gene TRBJ1-5; D is undetermined. The CDR3 spans 13 residues. Trimming removed 5 bases at V and 4 bases at J, with 9 bases between. Looked up from germline, CDR1 is SGHTA and CDR2 is FQGNSA.

The genes are TRBV7-2 and TRBJ2-3, with TRBD1 matching over 7 bases. CDR1 is SGHTA and CDR2 is FQGNSA in the germline V gene. V was clipped by 7 bases and J by 0 bases; unmatched bases: 4. The CDR3 is 14 amino acids. CDR3: CASTSGQSTDTQYF. The CDR3 coding sequence is TGTGCCAGCACCTCGGGACAGAGCACAGATACGCAGTATTTT.

The genes are TRBV18 and TRBJ2-7, with 7 bases aligning to TRBD1. The V gene's germline CDR1 is KGHSH and CDR2 LQKENI. The CDR3 is 14 residues long. J gave up 0 bases and V 3 bases, and 2 bases lay outside the gene matches. The chain's CDR3 is CASSPDRSSYEQYF. The CDR3, as DNA: TGTGCCAGCTCACCGGACAGGAGCTCCTACGAGCAGTACTTC.

This chain joins TRBV18 and TRBJ2-2; D perhaps matches TRBD2 (5 bases). Germline CDR1 is KGHSH and CDR2 is LQKENI. The CDR3 is made up of 14 amino acids. V dropped 8 bases and J dropped 3 bases, with 13 bases sitting between them. CDR3 in DNA: TGTGCCAGCCAAGGGCTCGGGGACACCGGGGAGCTGTTTTTT. Translating gives CASQGLGDTGELFF. The full variable domain, rest sourced from reference TRBV18 and TRBJ2-2, is NAGVMQNPRHLVRRRGQEARLRCSPMKGHSHVYWYRQLPEEGLKFMVYLQKENIIDESGMPKERFSAEFPKEGPSILRIQQVVRGDSAAYFCASQGLGDTGELFFGEGSRLTVL.

The genes are TRBV2 and TRBJ2-7; the D gene is possibly TRBD1 (5 bases). Trimming left V 1 base short and J 4 bases short, with 5 bases between. Germline CDR1 reads SNHLY; CDR2 reads FYNNEI. This CDR3 is built from 12 residues. The CDR3 spells CASSEEGYEQYF. The CDR3, as DNA: TGTGCCAGCAGTGAAGAGGGGTACGAGCAGTACTTC.

The V call is TRBV28, the J call TRBJ2-5; D is uncertain. The CDR3 is made up of 14 amino acids. Germline values: CDR1 MDHEN, CDR2 SYDVKM. The V and J ends lost 5 bases and 3 bases respectively, with 13 bases between them. CDR3 sequence (DNA): TGTGCCAGCAGTCCCCCCCACACAGAAGAGACCCAGTACTTC. Translation gives CASSPPHTEETQYF.

The rearrangement links TRBV10-3 to TRBJ2-2; D might be TRBD1 (5 bases). Trimming stripped 2 bases from V and 5 bases from J, with 12 bases between. CDR3 length: 15 residues. CDR1 and CDR2 (germline): ENHRY, SYGVKD. CDR3 DNA: TGTGCCATCAGTGAGAGGGGCCAAACTACCGGGGAGCTGTTTTTT. This codes for CAISERGQTTGELFF.

The chain recombines TRBV27 with TRBJ2-1; 9 bases are shared with TRBD1. This CDR3 spans 14 amino acids. In germline, CDR1 is MNHEY, CDR2 SMNVEV (reference sequence). The V segment lost 8 bases and the J segment 7 bases; nucleotides outside the gene matches: 9. The CDR3 loop reads CASLPDRGGNEQFF. The CDR3 DNA sequence: TGTGCCAGCTTACCGGACAGGGGAGGGAATGAGCAGTTCTTC.

This chain connects TRBV18 to TRBJ1-2; D is ambiguous. Germline CDR1 is KGHSH and CDR2 is LQKENI. The CDR3 extends over 15 amino acids. The germline V and J ends were trimmed by 3 bases and 3 bases, with 14 bases remaining between them. CDR3 amino acids: CASSPLREADYGYTF. The CDR3 DNA follows: TGTGCCAGCTCACCGCTTAGGGAGGCCGACTATGGCTACACCTTC.

This clone appeared a single time. The rearrangement joins TRBV6-1 to TRBJ1-5; D is unresolved. Trimming removed 0 bases from V and 7 bases from J, with 10 bases in between. CDR3 length: 14 residues. Germline CDR1 is MNHNS and CDR2 is SASEGT. The CDR3 is CASSEATVGQPQHF. CDR3 in DNA: TGTGCCAGCAGTGAAGCTACCGTCGGGCAGCCCCAGCATTTT.